This T cell receptor beta chain stems from a study of blood T cells in healthy people across ages. Study findings and constraints: Fewer expanded clones and more diversity marked long-lived versus aged donors.

The authors ran a second PCR of 7 to 11 cycles using a sample-barcoded 5' primer and a J-beta primer mix. Each cDNA was tagged by a template-switch adaptor containing 12 random nucleotides. TCRdb passed the 5' RACE reads through MiXCR, listing each CDR3 protein once. In the table there are over 750,000 distinct CDR3 sequences, around a quarter of which are singletons. The germline V and J ends were trimmed by 5 bases and 8 bases, with 18 bases remaining between them. Germline CDR1 is MDHEN and CDR2 is SYDVKM. The CDR3 has 14 amino acids. Details on this clonotype: Its antigen remains unknown.

These same data were also listed under a study on T cells of mothers and their children. From that paper: Sample barcodes plus 2-4 random nucleotides came from the M1S primer. Reads obtained per mother exceeded 10 million TCR beta CDR3 reads, with about 3 million obtained per child.

The sample consisted of blood. The chain carries TRBV28 and TRBJ1-2; D is unclear. The TCR comes from a boy aged 5-17 years in good health. The DNA of the CDR3 is TGTGCCAGCAGTATTACAGTCGGCAGTTCGGGCTACACCTTC. Its protein product is CASSITVGSSGYTF.